This T cell receptor (beta chain) was sequenced for a study of T-cell reconstitution after alpha-beta-depleted transplantation in children. This clonotype was found a few times. Its antigen is as yet unknown. Regarding the study as a whole: T-cell counts and diversity at one year following transplant were attributed mainly to newly produced T cells. By about two months after transplant, alpha-beta T cells reportedly arose from several hundred graft clones that had expanded. After transplant, high TCRbeta diversity at day 60 in some patients arose from surviving recipient T cells and thymic progenitors.

Unique molecular identifiers were incorporated during preparation of the TCRbeta library. TCRdb re-called the PCR reads with MiXCR, one entry per CDR3 protein. The sample holds 200,000 to 250,000 distinct CDR3 sequences; 7% to 9% are singletons and the top ten take less than 40%. The V gene lost 4 bases and the J gene lost 7 bases, with 14 bases spanning the gap. Germline values: CDR1 SGHAT, CDR2 FQNNGV. The CDR3 contains 14 residues. The TCR comes from a male patient between 2 and 10 years old who had a stem cell transplant for acute myeloid leukemia, so the T cells may come from the graft donor. The sequencing used PBMCs, mostly from graft donor cells, collected 360 days after TCRalphabeta/CD19-depleted stem cell transplant. The rearrangement joins TRBV11-2 to TRBJ2-4, with D tentatively TRBD1 (6 bases). CDR3 in DNA: TGTGCCAGCAGCTCAATACAGGGTTGGAACATTCAGTACTTC. Amino acid sequence: CASSSIQGWNIQYF.